A single sample is the source of the 6 T cell receptor beta chains below, sequenced in a study of identical twins. TCRdb ran MiXCR on the 5' RACE reads and lists one entry per CDR3 protein. The sample includes hundreds of thousands of distinct CDR3 sequences, 5.5% to 8% of them seen just once. This sample was shared with a second study, whose subject was yellow fever vaccine responses in identical twins.

The sequenced sample was memory (CD45RO+) T cells sorted from blood. The receptors here all came from a woman under 30 in good health.

This chain links TRBV18 with TRBJ2-1, with D maybe TRBD2 (5 bases). Germline lookup yields CDR1 KGHSH and CDR2 LQKENI. The CDR3 extends over 20 amino acids. V was clipped by 5 bases and J by 5 bases, with 31 bases between them. The CDR3: CASSTRLSFLQATLNNEQFF. Here the CDR3 DNA reads TGTGCCAGCTCAACAAGACTATCATTCCTTCAGGCGACCCTGAACAATGAGCAGTTCTTC.

There are many counts of this clonotype. The chain links TRBV25-1 to TRBJ2-3; D perhaps matches TRBD2 (6 bases). The CDR3 sequence is 12 residues long. V was clipped by 9 bases and J by 4 bases, with 11 bases between them. Germline V gene data show CDR1 as MGHDK and CDR2 as SYGVNS. The CDR3 protein is CARKGGADTQYF. Here the CDR3 DNA reads TGTGCCAGGAAGGGAGGCGCAGATACGCAGTATTTT.

This clonotype was seen many times. J is TRBJ1-1 and V is TRBV12-3 or TRBV12-4; possibly TRBD1 for D (5 bases). The CDR3 has 13 amino acids. V was cut by 3 bases and J by 1 base, with 6 bases left in between. Here the CDR3 reads CASSFRGNTEAFF. The CDR3 bases are TGTGCCAGCAGTTTTAGGGGGAACACTGAAGCTTTCTTT.

The sample holds a few counts of this clonotype. The rearrangement links TRBV18 to TRBJ2-1, with D tentatively TRBD1 or TRBD2 (5 bases each). The germline CDR1 and CDR2 sequences are KGHSH and LQKENI. V was pared by 3 bases and J by 4 bases, with 10 bases between. This CDR3 is 14 amino acids long. The CDR3: CASSPGPNYNEQFF. CDR3 bases: TGTGCCAGCTCACCGGGACCCAATTACAATGAGCAGTTCTTC.

This clonotype was found many times. The CDR3 loop reads CASSLSTGRAFF. CDR3 DNA sequence: TGTGCCAGCAGTTTATCGACAGGGAGGGCTTTCTTT. This chain uses TRBV28 with TRBJ1-1, with 7 bases matching TRBD1. The V and J ends lost 1 base and 11 bases, in that order; junction bases with no gene match: 4. This CDR3 is 12 amino acids long. Germline V lookup: CDR1 MDHEN, CDR2 SYDVKM.

At least ten counts were recorded for this clonotype. The chain couples TRBV20-1 to TRBJ1-5; D possibly corresponds to TRBD1 (5 bases). CDR3 length equals 16 residues. V lost 0 bases to trimming and J lost 3 bases, with 15 bases between them. Germline assignment: CDR1 DFQATT and CDR2 SNEGSKA (reference sequence). The chain's CDR3 is CSARDGGGLDNQPQHF. CDR3 bases: TGCAGTGCTAGAGATGGTGGGGGACTCGACAATCAGCCCCAGCATTTT.